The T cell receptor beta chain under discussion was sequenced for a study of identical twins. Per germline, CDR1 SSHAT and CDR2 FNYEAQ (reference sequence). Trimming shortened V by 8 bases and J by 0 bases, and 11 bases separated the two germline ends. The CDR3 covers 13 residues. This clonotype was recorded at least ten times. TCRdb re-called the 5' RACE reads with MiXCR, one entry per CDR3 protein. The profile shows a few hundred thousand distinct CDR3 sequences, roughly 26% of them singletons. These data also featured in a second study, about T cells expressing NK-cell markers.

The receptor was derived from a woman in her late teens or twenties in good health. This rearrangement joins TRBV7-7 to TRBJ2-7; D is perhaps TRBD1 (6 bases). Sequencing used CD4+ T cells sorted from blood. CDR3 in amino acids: CASSRDISYEQYF. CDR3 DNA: TGTGCCAGCTCCCGGGACATCTCCTACGAGCAGTACTTC.